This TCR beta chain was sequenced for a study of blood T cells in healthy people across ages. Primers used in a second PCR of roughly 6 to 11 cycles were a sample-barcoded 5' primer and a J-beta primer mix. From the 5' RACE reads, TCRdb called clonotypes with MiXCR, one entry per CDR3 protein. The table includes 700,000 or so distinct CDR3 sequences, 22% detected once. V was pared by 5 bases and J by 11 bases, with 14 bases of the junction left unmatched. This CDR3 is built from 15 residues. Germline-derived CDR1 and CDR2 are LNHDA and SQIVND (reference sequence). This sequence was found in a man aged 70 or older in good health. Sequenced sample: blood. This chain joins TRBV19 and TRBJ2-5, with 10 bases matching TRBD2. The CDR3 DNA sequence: TGTGCCAGTAGTCCCTTCGGACTAGCGGTTCGAGAGCAGTACTTC. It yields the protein CASSPFGLAVREQYF.